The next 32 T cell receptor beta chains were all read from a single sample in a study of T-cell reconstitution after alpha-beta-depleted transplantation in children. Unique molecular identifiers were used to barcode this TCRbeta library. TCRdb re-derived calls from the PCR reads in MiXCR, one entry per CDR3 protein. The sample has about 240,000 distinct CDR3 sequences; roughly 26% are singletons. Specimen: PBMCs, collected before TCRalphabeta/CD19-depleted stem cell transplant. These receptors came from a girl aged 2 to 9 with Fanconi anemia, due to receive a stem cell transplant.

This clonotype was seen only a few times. The CDR3 spells CATSSPTSSYNEQFF. In nucleotides, the CDR3 is TGTGCCACCAGCAGCCCTACCAGCTCCTACAATGAGCAGTTCTTC. V gene TRBV15 combines with J gene TRBJ2-1; D ambiguous. Per germline, CDR1 LNHNV and CDR2 YYDKDF (reference sequence). The CDR3 has 15 amino acids. Between the trimmed V and J ends, which lost 3 bases and 0 bases, there was a span of 9 bases.

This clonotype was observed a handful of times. As DNA, the CDR3 is TGTGCCAGCAGCAAAGTAGGCCCACGTAACAATGAGCAGTTCTTC. Its translation: CASSKVGPRNNEQFF. The V gene is TRBV21-1, the J gene TRBJ2-1; the table's D call, TRBD2, has no DNA check behind it. TRBV21-1 constitutes a pseudogene. This CDR3 has 15 amino acids.

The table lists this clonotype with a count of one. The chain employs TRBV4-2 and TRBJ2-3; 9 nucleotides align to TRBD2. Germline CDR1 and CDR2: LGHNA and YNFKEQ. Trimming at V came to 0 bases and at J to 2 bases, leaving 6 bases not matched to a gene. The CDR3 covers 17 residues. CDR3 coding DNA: TGTGCCAGCAGCCAAGACGGCCAGCGGGGGGCCACAGATACGCAGTATTTT. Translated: CASSQDGQRGATDTQYF.

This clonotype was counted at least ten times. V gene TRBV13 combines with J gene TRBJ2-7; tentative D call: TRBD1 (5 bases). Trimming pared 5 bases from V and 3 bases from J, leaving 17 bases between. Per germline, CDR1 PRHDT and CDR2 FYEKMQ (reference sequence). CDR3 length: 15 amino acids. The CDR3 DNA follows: TGTGCCAGCAGCCAACAGGTCACAGAGGTCTACGAGCAGTACTTC. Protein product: CASSQQVTEVYEQYF.

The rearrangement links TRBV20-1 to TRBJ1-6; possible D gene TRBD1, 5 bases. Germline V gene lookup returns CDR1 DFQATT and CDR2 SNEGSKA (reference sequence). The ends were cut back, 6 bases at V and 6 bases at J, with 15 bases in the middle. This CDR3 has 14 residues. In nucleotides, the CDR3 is TGCAGTGCCAGAAACAGGCGAACTAATTCACCCCTCCACTTT. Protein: CSARNRRTNSPLHF.

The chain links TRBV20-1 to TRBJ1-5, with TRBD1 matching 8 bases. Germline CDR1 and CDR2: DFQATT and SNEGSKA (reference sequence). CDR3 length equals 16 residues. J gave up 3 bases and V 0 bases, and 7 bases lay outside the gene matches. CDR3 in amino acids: CSARDWNRGVNQPQHF. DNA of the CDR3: TGCAGTGCTAGAGATTGGAACAGGGGGGTCAATCAGCCCCAGCATTTT.

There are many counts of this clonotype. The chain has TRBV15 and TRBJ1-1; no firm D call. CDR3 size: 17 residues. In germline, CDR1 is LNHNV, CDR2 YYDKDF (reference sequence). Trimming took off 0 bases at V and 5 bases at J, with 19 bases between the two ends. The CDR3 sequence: CATSRDRRAFVYTEAFF. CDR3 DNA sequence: TGTGCCACCAGCAGAGATCGGCGGGCTTTTGTATATACTGAAGCTTTCTTT. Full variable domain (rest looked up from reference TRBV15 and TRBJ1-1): DAMVIQNPRYQVTQFGKPVTLSCSQTLNHNVMYWYQQKSSQAPKLLFHYYDKDFNNEADTPDNFQSRRPNTSFCFLDIRSPGLGDTAMYLCATSRDRRAFVYTEAFFGQGTRLTVV.

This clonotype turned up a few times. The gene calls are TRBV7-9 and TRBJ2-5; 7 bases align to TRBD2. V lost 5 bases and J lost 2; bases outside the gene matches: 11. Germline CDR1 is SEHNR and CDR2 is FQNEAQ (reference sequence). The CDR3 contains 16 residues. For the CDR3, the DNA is TGTGCCAGCAGCCGTGGCAGGGTCGGGAGGCAAGAGACCCAGTACTTC. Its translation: CASSRGRVGRQETQYF.

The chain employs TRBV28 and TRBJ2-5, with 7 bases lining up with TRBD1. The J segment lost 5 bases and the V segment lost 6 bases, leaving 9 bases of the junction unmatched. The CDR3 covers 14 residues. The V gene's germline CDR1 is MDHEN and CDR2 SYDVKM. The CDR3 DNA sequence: TGTGCCAGCAGGGAGACAGGGAGAGGCGAGACCCAGTACTTC. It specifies CASRETGRGETQYF.

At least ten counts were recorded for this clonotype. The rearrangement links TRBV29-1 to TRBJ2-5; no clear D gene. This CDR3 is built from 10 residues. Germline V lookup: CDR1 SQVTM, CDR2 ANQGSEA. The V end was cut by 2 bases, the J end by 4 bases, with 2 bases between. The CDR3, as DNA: TGCAGCGTTGAAATAGAGACCCAGTACTTC. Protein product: CSVEIETQYF.

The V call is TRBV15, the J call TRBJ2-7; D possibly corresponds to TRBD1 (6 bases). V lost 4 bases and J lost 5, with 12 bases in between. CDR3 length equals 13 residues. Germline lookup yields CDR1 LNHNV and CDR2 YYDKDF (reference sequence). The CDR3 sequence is CATSTEGVHEQYF. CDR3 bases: TGTGCCACCAGCACCGAGGGGGTACACGAGCAGTACTTC.

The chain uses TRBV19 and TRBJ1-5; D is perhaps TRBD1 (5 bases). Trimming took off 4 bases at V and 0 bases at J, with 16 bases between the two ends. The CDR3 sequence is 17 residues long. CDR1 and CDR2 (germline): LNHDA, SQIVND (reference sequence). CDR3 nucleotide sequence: TGTGCCAGTAGTAGCGAGGCGACAGCGTATAGCAATCAGCCCCAGCATTTT. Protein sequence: CASSSEATAYSNQPQHF.

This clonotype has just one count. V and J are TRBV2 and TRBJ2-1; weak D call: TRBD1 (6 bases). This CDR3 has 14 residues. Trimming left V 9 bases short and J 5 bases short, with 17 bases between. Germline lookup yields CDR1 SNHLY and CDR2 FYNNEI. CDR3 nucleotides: TGTGCCAGACTCCCGGACAGTCCTAACAATGAGCAGTTCTTC. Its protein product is CARLPDSPNNEQFF.

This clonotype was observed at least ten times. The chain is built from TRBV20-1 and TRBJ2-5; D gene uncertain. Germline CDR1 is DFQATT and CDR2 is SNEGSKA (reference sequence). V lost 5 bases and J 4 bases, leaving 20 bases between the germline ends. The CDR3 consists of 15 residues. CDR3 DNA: TGCAGTGCTCCGCAACCCAGGAGTAACGCAGAGACCCAGTACTTC. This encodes CSAPQPRSNAETQYF.

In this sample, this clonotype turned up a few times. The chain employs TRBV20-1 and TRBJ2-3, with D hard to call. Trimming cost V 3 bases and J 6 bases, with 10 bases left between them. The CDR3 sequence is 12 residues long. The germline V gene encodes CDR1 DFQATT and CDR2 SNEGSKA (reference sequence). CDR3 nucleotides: TGCAGTGCTAGTCCCTTCGAGGATACGCAGTATTTT. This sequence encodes CSASPFEDTQYF.

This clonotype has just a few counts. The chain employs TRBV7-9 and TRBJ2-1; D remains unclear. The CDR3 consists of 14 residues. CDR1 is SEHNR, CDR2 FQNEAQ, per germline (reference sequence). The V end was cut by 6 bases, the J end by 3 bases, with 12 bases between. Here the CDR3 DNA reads TGTGCCAGCAGAGAATCGTGGCGCTACAATGAGCAGTTCTTC. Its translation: CASRESWRYNEQFF.

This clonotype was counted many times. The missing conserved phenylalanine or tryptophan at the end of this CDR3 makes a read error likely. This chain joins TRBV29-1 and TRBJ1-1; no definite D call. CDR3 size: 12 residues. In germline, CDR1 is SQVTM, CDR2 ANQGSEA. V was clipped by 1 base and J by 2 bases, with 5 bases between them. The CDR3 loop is CSVEALNTEAFS. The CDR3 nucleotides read TGCAGCGTTGAAGCCTTAAACACTGAAGCTTTCTCT.

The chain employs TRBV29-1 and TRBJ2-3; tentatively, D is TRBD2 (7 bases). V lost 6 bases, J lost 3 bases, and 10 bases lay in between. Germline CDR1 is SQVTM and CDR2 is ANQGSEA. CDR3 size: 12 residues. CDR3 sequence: CSVRGRTDTQYF. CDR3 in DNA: TGCAGCGTGCGGGGGCGGACAGATACGCAGTATTTT.

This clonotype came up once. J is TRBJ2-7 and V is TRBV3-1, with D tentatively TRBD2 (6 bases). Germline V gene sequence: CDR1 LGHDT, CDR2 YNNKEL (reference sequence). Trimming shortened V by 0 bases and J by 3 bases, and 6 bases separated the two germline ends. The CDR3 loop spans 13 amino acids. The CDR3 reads CASSQDGSYEQYF. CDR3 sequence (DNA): TGTGCCAGCAGCCAAGACGGGAGCTACGAGCAGTACTTC.

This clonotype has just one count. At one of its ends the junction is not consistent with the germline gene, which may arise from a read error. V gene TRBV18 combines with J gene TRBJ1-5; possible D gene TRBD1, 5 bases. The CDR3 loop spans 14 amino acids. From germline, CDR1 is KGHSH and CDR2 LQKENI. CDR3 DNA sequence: TGTGCCAGCTCACCAACCCCACAGGAGGGTACCCAGTGGTTT. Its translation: CASSPTPQEGTQWF.

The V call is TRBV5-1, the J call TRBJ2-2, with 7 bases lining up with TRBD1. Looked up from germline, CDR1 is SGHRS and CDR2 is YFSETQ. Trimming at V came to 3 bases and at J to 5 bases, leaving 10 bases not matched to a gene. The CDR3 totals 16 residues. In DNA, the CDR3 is TGCGCCAGCAGCTCTACCTCCGGGACAGAGACCGGGGAGCTGTTTTTT. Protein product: CASSSTSGTETGELFF.

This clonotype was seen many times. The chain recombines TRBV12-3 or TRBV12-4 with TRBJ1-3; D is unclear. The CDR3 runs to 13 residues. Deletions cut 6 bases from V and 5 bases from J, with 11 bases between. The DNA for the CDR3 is TGTGCCAGCAGCTTTCACGATCGAAACACCATATATTTT. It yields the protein CASSFHDRNTIYF.

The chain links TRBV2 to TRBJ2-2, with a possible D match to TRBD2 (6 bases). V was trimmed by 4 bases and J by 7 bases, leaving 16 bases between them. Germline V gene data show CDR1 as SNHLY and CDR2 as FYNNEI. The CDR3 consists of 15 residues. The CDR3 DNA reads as TGTGCCAGCAGTGCGGCGGGGCTTACGAGCGGGGAGCTGTTTTTT. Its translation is CASSAAGLTSGELFF.

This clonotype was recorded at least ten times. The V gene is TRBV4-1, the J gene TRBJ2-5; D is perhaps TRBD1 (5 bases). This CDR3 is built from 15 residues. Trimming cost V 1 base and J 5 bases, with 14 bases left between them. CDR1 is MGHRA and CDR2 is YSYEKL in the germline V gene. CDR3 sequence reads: CASSQGLGRAETQYF. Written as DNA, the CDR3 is TGCGCCAGCAGCCAAGGATTAGGCAGGGCGGAGACCCAGTACTTC.

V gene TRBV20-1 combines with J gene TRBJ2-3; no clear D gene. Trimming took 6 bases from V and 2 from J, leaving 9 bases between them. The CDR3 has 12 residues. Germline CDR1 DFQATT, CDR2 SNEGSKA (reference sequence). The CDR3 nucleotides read TGCAGTGCCCACACATACACAGATACGCAGTATTTT. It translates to CSAHTYTDTQYF.

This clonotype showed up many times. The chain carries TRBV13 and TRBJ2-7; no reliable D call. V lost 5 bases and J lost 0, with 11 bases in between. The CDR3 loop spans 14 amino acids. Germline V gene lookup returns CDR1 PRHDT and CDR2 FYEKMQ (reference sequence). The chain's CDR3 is CASSPPFSSYEQYF. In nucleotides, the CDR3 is TGTGCCAGCAGCCCTCCTTTTAGCTCCTACGAGCAGTACTTC.

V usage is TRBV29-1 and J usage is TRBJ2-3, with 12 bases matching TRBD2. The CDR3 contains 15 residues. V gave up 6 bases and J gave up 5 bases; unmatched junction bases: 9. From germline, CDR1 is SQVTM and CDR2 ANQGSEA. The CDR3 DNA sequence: TGCAGCGTCGCGACTAGCGGGAGTGACGGAGATACGCAGTATTTT. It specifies CSVATSGSDGDTQYF.

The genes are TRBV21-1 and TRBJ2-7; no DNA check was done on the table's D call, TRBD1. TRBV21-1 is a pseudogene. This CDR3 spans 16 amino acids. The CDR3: CASSNRGQGIKGRNEV. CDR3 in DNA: TGTGCCAGCAGCAATCGCGGACAGGGCATCAAAGGTCGTAATGAGGTC.

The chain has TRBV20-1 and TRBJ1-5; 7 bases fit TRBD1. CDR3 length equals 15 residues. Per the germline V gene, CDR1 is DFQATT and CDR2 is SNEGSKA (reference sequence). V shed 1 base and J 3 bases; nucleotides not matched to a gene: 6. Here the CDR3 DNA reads TGCAGTGCTAGAGCCCCGGGACAGCCCAATCAGCCCCAGCATTTT. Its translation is CSARAPGQPNQPQHF.

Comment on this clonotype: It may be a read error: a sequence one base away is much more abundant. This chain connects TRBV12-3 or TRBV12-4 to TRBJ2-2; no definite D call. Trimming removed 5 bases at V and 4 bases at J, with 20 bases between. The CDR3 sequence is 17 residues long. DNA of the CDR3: TGTGCCAGCAGTCTCCCTGACGGAACTCCGAGCACCGGGGAGCTGTTTTTT. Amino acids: CASSLPDGTPSTGELFF.

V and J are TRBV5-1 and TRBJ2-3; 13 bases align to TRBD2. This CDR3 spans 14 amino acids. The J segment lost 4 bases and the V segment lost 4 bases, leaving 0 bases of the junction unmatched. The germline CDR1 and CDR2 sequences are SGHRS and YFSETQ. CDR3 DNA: TGCGCCAGCAGCACTAGCGGGGGGGCAGATACGCAGTATTTT. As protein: CASSTSGGADTQYF.

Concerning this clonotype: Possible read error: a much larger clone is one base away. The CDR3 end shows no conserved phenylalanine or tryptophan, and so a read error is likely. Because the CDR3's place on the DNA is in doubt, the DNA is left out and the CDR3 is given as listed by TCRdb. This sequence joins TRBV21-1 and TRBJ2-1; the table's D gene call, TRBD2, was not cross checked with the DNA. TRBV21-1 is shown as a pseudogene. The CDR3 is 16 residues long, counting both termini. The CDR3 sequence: CASSKTRLALDNEQFY.